Listed below are T cell receptor beta chains from one sample, sequenced in a study of blood T cell repertoires in COVID-19. Using immunoSEQ multiplex PCR, the repertoire was profiled, and TCRdb retains in-frame clones only, with some absent. Of about 68,000 clones listed, about 82% are singletons. The sequencing input was peripheral blood. The receptors originated from a middle-aged man with acute or convalescent COVID-19. The CDR3 runs from the conserved cysteine through the conserved F or W. D genes are given only for firm matches. The listing skips clone size in some rows; elsewhere it reads once, few, many or a size class.

size	J	D	length	V	DNA	CDR3
-	TRBJ2-7	TRBD1	14	TRBV28	TGTGCCAGCAGTAGCTCCGGGACAGTCTACGAGCAGTACTTC	CASSSSGTVYEQYF
-	TRBJ1-4	-	17	TRBV18	TGTGCCAGCTCATCCCGATCGACTCGTGGACTGAATGAAAAACTGTTTTTT	CASSSRSTRGLNEKLFF
-	TRBJ1-2	-	14	TRBV6-5	TGTGCCAGCATCTTGGGGTCGCGCGGGCATGGCTACACCTTC	CASILGSRGHGYTF
-	TRBJ2-3	TRBD2	14	TRBV6-5	TGTGCCAGCAGGCTCCGGGGGGGTACAGATACGCAGTATTTT	CASRLRGGTDTQYF
-	TRBJ2-5	TRBD2	17	TRBV5-6	TGTGCCAGCACCCATATGACCAGCGGGAGCACCAAGGAGACCCAGTACTTC	CASTHMTSGSTKETQYF
-	TRBJ2-2	TRBD1	16	TRBV25-1	TGTGCCAGCAGTGAATGGACAGGGGGTAACACCGGGGAGCTGTTTTTT	CASSEWTGGNTGELFF
-	TRBJ1-2	TRBD1	14	TRBV6-5	TGTGCCAGCACGACAGGGGGCCGCCTCTATGGCTACACCTTC	CASTTGGRLYGYTF
-	TRBJ1-1	-	11	TRBV18	TGTGCCAGCTCACAACCGACAGAAGCTTTCTTT	CASSQPTEAFF
-	TRBJ2-7	-	14	TRBV5-1	TGCGCCAGCAGCTTGGACGTCAGAGGGAACGAGCAGTACTTC	CASSLDVRGNEQYF
-	TRBJ2-6	-	17	TRBV5-4	TGTGCCAGCAGCTTGGGGCAGGGAGGCTCTGGGGCCAACGTCCTGACTTTC	CASSLGQGGSGANVLTF
-	TRBJ2-7	-	15	TRBV4-1	TGCGCCAGCAGCCAAGGTCGGGGACTCTCCTACGAGCAGTACTTC	CASSQGRGLSYEQYF
few	TRBJ2-2	-	14	TRBV7-3	TGTGCCAGCAGATCAGGGTGGAACACCGGGGAGCTGTTTTTT	CASRSGWNTGELFF
-	TRBJ1-3	-	15	TRBV12-2	TGTGCAAGTCGCTTTACAGGGGACTTCGGAAACACCATATATTTT	CASRFTGDFGNTIYF
once	TRBJ2-2	-	13	TRBV7-8	TGTGCCAGCAGCTATTCCAGGACCGGGGAGCTGTTTTTT	CASSYSRTGELFF
-	TRBJ2-1	TRBD2	13	TRBV28	TGTGCCAGCCTAGCGGGACCCTACAATGAGCAGTTCTTC	CASLAGPYNEQFF
medium-sized	TRBJ1-2	TRBD1	15	TRBV5-4	TGTGCCAGCAGTTCTCCGGGACAGACTAACTATGGCTACACCTTC	CASSSPGQTNYGYTF
-	TRBJ2-3	TRBD2	15	TRBV6-1	TGTGCCAGCAGTGAAACCCTAGCGGGAGTCGATACGCAGTATTTT	CASSETLAGVDTQYF
-	TRBJ1-2	-	14	TRBV27	TGTGCCAGCAGTCCGTGGGACACGAGAGGTGGCTACACCTTC	CASSPWDTRGGYTF
-	TRBJ1-2	-	13	TRBV5-5	TGTGCCAGCAGCCTCGAGGGTAACTATGGCTACACCTTC	CASSLEGNYGYTF
-	TRBJ2-3	-	15	TRBV6-5	TGTGCCAGCAGTTACTCGGGGGGGGGCTCAGATACGCAGTATTTT	CASSYSGGGSDTQYF
-	TRBJ2-3	-	13	TRBV25-1	TGTGCCAGCAGTGAAAGCGGCACAGATACGCAGTATTTT	CASSESGTDTQYF
-	TRBJ1-2	-	13	TRBV12-3/TRBV12-4	TGTGCCAGCAGTTCCCGACAGGTCTATGGCTACACCTTC	CASSSRQVYGYTF
-	TRBJ2-5	-	15	TRBV11-2	TGTGCCAGCAGTCCCCAGAGGGGGGGGATGGAGACCCAGTACTTC	CASSPQRGGMETQYF
-	TRBJ1-5	-	14	TRBV10-2	TGCGCCAGCAGTGTTAATCGGGGGGATCAGCCCCAGCATTTT	CASSVNRGDQPQHF
-	TRBJ1-3	-	17	TRBV4-1	TGCGCCAGCAGCCAAGCGATAGCCCTGGACTCTGGAAACACCATATATTTT	CASSQAIALDSGNTIYF
-	TRBJ2-7	TRBD1	16	TRBV15	TGTGCCACCAGCAGAGCCTGGGACAGGGTCGACTACGAGCAGTACTTC	CATSRAWDRVDYEQYF